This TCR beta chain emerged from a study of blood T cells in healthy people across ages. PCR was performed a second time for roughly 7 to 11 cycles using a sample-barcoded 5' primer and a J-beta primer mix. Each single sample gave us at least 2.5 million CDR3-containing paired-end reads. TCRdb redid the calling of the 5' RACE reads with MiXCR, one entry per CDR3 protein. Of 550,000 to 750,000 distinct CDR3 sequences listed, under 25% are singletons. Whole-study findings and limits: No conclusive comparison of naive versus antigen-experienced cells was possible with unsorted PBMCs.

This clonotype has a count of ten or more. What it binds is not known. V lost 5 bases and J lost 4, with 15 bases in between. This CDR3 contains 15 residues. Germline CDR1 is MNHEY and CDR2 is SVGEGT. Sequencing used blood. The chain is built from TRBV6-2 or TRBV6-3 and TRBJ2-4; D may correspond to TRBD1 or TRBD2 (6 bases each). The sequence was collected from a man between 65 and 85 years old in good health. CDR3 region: CASSQRQGTKNIQYF. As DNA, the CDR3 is TGTGCCAGCAGTCAACGTCAGGGGACTAAAAACATTCAGTACTTC.